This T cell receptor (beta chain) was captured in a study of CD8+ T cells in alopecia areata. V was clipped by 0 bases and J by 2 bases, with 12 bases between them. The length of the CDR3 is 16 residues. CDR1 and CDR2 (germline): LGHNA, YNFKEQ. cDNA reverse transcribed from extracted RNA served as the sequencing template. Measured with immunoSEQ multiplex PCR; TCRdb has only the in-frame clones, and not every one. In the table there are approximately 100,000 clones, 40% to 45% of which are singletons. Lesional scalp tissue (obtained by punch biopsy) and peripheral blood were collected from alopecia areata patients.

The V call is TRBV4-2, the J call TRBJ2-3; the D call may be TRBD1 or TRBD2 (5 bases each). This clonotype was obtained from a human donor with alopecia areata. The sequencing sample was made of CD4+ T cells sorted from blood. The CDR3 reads CASSQDFGASTDTQYF. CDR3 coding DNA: TGTGCCAGCAGCCAAGACTTCGGGGCTTCCACAGATACGCAGTATTTT.